The clone carrying this T cell receptor (beta chain) was counted only a few times. The target antigen is unknown. The TCRbeta library incorporated unique molecular identifiers. TCRdb processed the PCR reads anew with MiXCR; each CDR3 protein has one entry. The sample lists hundreds of thousands of distinct CDR3 sequences, roughly 15% occurring once. This specimen comes from a study of T-cell reconstitution after alpha-beta-depleted transplantation in children. Study-wide points: Some patients' high day-60 TCRbeta diversity was attributed to recipient cells surviving conditioning. Expanded graft clones numbering several hundred reportedly gave rise to alpha-beta T cells about two months after transplant.

The V gene end was trimmed by 2 bases and the J gene end by 3 bases; junction bases not matched to a gene: 3. This CDR3 is 16 amino acids long. This clonotype was obtained from a male patient younger than 18 who had a stem cell transplant for acute lymphoblastic leukemia, so the T cells may come from the graft donor. The V and J genes are TRBV12-3 or TRBV12-4 and TRBJ2-1, with 11 bases identical to TRBD2. This sample comprised PBMCs, mostly from graft donor cells, obtained 360 days after TCRalphabeta/CD19-depleted stem cell transplant. DNA of the CDR3: TGTGCCAGCAGTTTAATTAGCGGGAGGGTCTACAATGAGCAGTTCTTC. It yields the protein CASSLISGRVYNEQFF.